This note documents a single T cell receptor beta chain sequence. Its antigen is undetermined. This sample was included in a study of identifying expanded T cells in peripheral blood. During the collection period, no donor immune events like infections were recorded. The protocol was immunoSEQ multiplex PCR, while the TCRdb copy is restricted to in-frame clones and leaves out a portion. The sample yields about 78,000 clones, just under 85% seen once. The CDR3 runs to 17 residues. The germline V gene has CDR1 SGHVS and CDR2 FNYEAQ. J gave up 5 bases and V 4 bases, and 15 bases lay outside the gene matches. Findings of the study overall: Roughly two-week clone count variance significantly increased as total template count grew.

The specimen was blood. V usage is TRBV7-6 and J usage is TRBJ2-7; 9 bases align to TRBD2. The TCR sequence derives from a person aged 18-70 years in good health. CDR3 coding DNA: TGTGCCAGCAGCTGGGGCGGCGGCAGCGGGAGGATGGACGAGCAGTACTTC. Its translation: CASSWGGGSGRMDEQYF.